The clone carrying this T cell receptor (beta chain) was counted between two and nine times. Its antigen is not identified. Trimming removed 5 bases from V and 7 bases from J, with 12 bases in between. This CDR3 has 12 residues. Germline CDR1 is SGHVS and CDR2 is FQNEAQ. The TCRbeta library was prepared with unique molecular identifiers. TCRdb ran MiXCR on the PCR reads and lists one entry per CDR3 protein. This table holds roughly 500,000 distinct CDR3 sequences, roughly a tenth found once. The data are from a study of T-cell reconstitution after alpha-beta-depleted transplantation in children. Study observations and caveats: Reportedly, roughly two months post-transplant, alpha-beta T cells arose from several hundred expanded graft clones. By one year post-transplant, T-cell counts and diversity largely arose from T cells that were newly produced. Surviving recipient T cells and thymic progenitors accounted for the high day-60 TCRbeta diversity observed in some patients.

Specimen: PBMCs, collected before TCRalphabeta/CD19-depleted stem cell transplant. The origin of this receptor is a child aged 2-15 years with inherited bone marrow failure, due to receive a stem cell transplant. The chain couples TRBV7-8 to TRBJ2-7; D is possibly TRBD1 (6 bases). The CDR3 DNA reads TGTGCCAGCAGCAAAACAGGGAAAGAGCAGTACTTC. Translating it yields CASSKTGKEQYF. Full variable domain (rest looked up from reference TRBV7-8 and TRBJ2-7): GAGVSQSPRYKVAKRGQDVALRCDPISGHVSLFWYQQALGQGPEFLTYFQNEAQLDKSGLPSDRFFAERPEGSVSTLKIQRTQQEDSAVYLCASSKTGKEQYFGPGTRLTVT.